The 32 T cell receptor beta chains presented below share a single source sample, sequenced in a study of blood T cell repertoires in COVID-19. The method was immunoSEQ multiplex PCR; TCRdb's version includes in-frame clones alone and lacks a portion of them. Among about 160,000 clones listed, around 90% were seen once. Sequenced input: PBMCs or T cells enriched from blood (not recorded which). All receptors derive from a woman between 35 and 50 years old who had been exposed to COVID-19.

This clone was counted once. The chain uses TRBV2 and TRBJ1-1, with D possibly being TRBD1 (6 bases). From germline, CDR1 is SNHLY and CDR2 FYNNEI. The germline V and J ends were trimmed by 2 bases and 4 bases, with 8 bases remaining between them. This CDR3 has 13 residues. The CDR3 DNA sequence: TGTGCCAGCAGTGAAATCAGGGGCACTGAAGCTTTCTTT. It encodes CASSEIRGTEAFF.

The V gene is TRBV5-1, the J gene TRBJ2-3, with 7 bases lining up with TRBD2. This CDR3 region has 13 residues. Germline values: CDR1 SGHRS, CDR2 YFSETQ. With 0 bases clipped from V and 8 bases from J, the junction kept 3 bases outside the gene matches. The CDR3 DNA follows: TGCGCCAGCAGCTTGGGGACTAGTGTTACGCAGTATTTT. It encodes CASSLGTSVTQYF.

The chain links TRBV3-1 (or the pseudogene TRBV3-2) to TRBJ2-3, with D unresolved. The CDR3 runs 15 residues. CDR1 and CDR2 (germline): LGHDT, YNNKEL (reference sequence). The V gene lost 1 base and the J gene lost 6 bases, with 14 bases spanning the gap. The CDR3 loop is CASSQGGFPTDTQYF. CDR3 DNA: TGTGCCAGCAGCCAAGGTGGCTTCCCCACGGATACGCAGTATTTT.

This clone has just a few counts. The chain has TRBV7-2 and TRBJ1-2; D gene uncertain. CDR1 and CDR2 from the germline V gene are SGHTA and FQGNSA. The CDR3 has 15 residues. Between the trimmed V and J ends, which lost 0 bases and 7 bases, there was a span of 15 bases. CDR3 coding DNA: TGTGCCAGCAGCTTAGCAGAGGAGTTTAGGCGTGGCTACACCTTC. Amino acid sequence: CASSLAEEFRRGYTF. Using reference TRBV7-2 and TRBJ1-2 for the parts outside the CDR3, the full variable domain is GAGVSQSPSNKVTEKGKDVELRCDPISGHTALYWYRQSLGQGLEFLIYFQGNSAPDKSGLPSDRFSAERTGGSVSTLTIQRTQQEDSAVYLCASSLAEEFRRGYTFGSGTRLTVV.

This rearrangement joins TRBV6-5 to TRBJ2-7, with 7 bases lining up with TRBD1. There are 15 residues in the CDR3. Germline CDR1 MNHEY, CDR2 SVGAGI. The V and J ends lost 5 bases and 3 bases, in that order; junction bases with no gene match: 10. CDR3 region: CASSTNRDSYYEQYF. In DNA, the CDR3 is TGTGCCAGCAGTACAAACCGGGACAGCTACTACGAGCAGTACTTC.

This clone was counted a single time. The rearrangement links TRBV7-3 to TRBJ2-7; 8 positions agree with TRBD1. The CDR3 sequence is 13 residues long. CDR1 and CDR2 (germline): SGHTA, FQGTGA. Trimming at V came to 5 bases and at J to 4 bases, leaving 4 bases not matched to a gene. CDR3 nucleotide sequence: TGTGCCAGCAGCCTGACAGGGGAATACGAGCAGTACTTC. Its protein product is CASSLTGEYEQYF.

This clone was detected a few times. The chain has TRBV11-2 and TRBJ2-1; D may be TRBD1 (6 bases). V was clipped by 2 bases and J by 7 bases, with 21 bases between them. This CDR3 region has 17 residues. Germline V CDR1 and CDR2: SGHAT, FQNNGV. The CDR3 sequence is CASSLLGATRLFNEQFF. As DNA, the CDR3 is TGTGCCAGCAGCTTACTGGGGGCTACAAGACTATTTAATGAGCAGTTCTTC.

This rearrangement joins TRBV6-5 to TRBJ2-1; the match to TRBD2 covers 9 bases. The J segment lost 4 bases and the V segment lost 7 bases, leaving 5 bases of the junction unmatched. Germline V gene sequence: CDR1 MNHEY, CDR2 SVGAGI. This CDR3 has 14 residues. The CDR3 nucleotides are TGTGCCAGCAAAATAGCGGGAGAATACAATGAGCAGTTCTTC. Amino acids: CASKIAGEYNEQFF.

The genes are TRBV7-9 and TRBJ1-2; 8 bases are a match to TRBD1. V shed 1 base, J shed 0 bases, and the junction held 1 base outside the gene matches. Germline V lookup: CDR1 SEHNR, CDR2 FQNEAQ (reference sequence). The CDR3 sequence is 15 residues long. CDR3 in DNA: TGTGCCAGCAGCTTAGGGACAGGGACTAACTATGGCTACACCTTC. Translating gives CASSLGTGTNYGYTF.

The chain employs TRBV7-9 and TRBJ2-5; the match to TRBD1 covers 9 bases. The CDR3 spans 17 residues. CDR1 and CDR2 (germline): SEHNR, FQNEAQ (reference sequence). The ends lost 3 bases at V and 2 bases at J; junction bases unmatched: 10. CDR3 nucleotide sequence: TGTGCCAGCAGCTTTTCAGGGACAGGGATAACTCAAGAGACCCAGTACTTC. Its translation is CASSFSGTGITQETQYF.

The chain uses TRBV11-2 and TRBJ1-1, with D tentatively TRBD1 (5 bases). Germline V gene sequence: CDR1 SGHAT, CDR2 FQNNGV. V was shortened by 7 bases and J by 5 bases, with 17 bases between the two germline ends. The CDR3 length is 14 residues. CDR3 bases: TGTGCCAGCACTTCGCGCGGGGCGAGGACTGAAGCTTTCTTT. This encodes CASTSRGARTEAFF.

The J gene is TRBJ1-3, the V gene TRBV7-9; D is ambiguous. Between the trimmed V and J ends, which lost 2 bases and 2 bases, there was a span of 4 bases. The CDR3 is 13 residues long. In germline, CDR1 is SEHNR, CDR2 FQNEAQ (reference sequence). CDR3 bases: TGTGCCAGCAGCTTACAGGCTGGAAACACCATATATTTT. It encodes CASSLQAGNTIYF.

The table lists this clone with a few counts. The gene calls are TRBV3-1 (or the pseudogene TRBV3-2) and TRBJ2-7; no definite D call. Trimming stripped 1 base from V and 6 bases from J, with 7 bases between. Germline V gene sequence: CDR1 LGHDT, CDR2 YNNKEL (reference sequence). The CDR3 consists of 12 residues. The CDR3 coding sequence is TGTGCCAGCAGCCAAGTCCTCGGCGAGCAGTACTTC. As protein: CASSQVLGEQYF.

This sequence joins TRBV2 and TRBJ1-5; D is perhaps TRBD1 (5 bases). Germline CDR1 SNHLY, CDR2 FYNNEI. This CDR3 has 14 residues. Trimming cost V 2 bases and J 6 bases, with 11 bases left between them. CDR3 protein: CASSEMGEGQPQHF. Here the CDR3 DNA reads TGTGCCAGCAGTGAAATGGGGGAGGGTCAGCCCCAGCATTTT.

This rearrangement joins TRBV10-3 to TRBJ1-4; tentatively, D is TRBD1 (6 bases). Trimming pared 8 bases from V and 8 bases from J, leaving 9 bases between. The CDR3 is made up of 11 amino acids. CDR1 and CDR2 (germline): ENHRY, SYGVKD. The CDR3 region has the DNA TGTGCCATCGGGGGCAACGAAAAACTGTTTTTT. This translates into CAIGGNEKLFF.

This clone has only one observation. The V call is TRBV19, the J call TRBJ1-5, with 8 nucleotides matching TRBD1. Losses at the gene ends were 3 bases for V and 9 bases for J; bases not matched to a gene: 10. Germline CDR1 is LNHDA and CDR2 is SQIVND (reference sequence). The CDR3 runs to 15 residues. The CDR3: CASSIAGGRGRPQHF. In DNA, the CDR3 is TGTGCCAGTAGTATCGCAGGGGGCCGTGGTAGGCCCCAGCATTTT.

V gene TRBV28 combines with J gene TRBJ1-1; D is unclear. With 8 bases removed from V and 10 bases from J, the gap between germline ends came to 14 bases. The CDR3 covers 11 residues. In germline, CDR1 is MDHEN, CDR2 SYDVKM. Here the CDR3 DNA reads TGTGCCAGCCGTGTTTTGGGAGGAGCTTTCTTT. This encodes CASRVLGGAFF.

The chain recombines TRBV7-3 with TRBJ1-2, with 8 bases matching TRBD1. Germline values: CDR1 SGHTA, CDR2 FQGTGA. Trimming removed 5 bases from V and 4 bases from J; junction bases left unmatched: 9. The CDR3 contains 15 residues. The CDR3: CASSTGQGLSYGYTF. CDR3 DNA: TGTGCCAGCAGCACCGGACAGGGTCTGAGCTATGGCTACACCTTC.

Written as DNA, the CDR3 is TGTGCCAGCGGGGACTGGGGAGATAATTCACCCCTCCACTTT. Translation gives CASGDWGDNSPLHF. The J gene is TRBJ1-6, the V gene TRBV28; tentative D call: TRBD1 (5 bases). Trimming pared 8 bases from V and 5 bases from J, leaving 13 bases between. The CDR3 is 14 amino acids. The germline V gene has CDR1 MDHEN and CDR2 SYDVKM.

This clone has just one count. V gene TRBV29-1 combines with J gene TRBJ2-3; D might be TRBD2 (5 bases). Germline V gene data show CDR1 as SQVTM and CDR2 as ANQGSEA. The CDR3 totals 15 residues. Trimming stripped 4 bases from V and 7 bases from J, with 21 bases between. The CDR3 sequence: CSVAHRVASGNTQYF. For the CDR3, the DNA is TGCAGCGTTGCCCATAGGGTAGCGTCAGGAAATACGCAGTATTTT.

This rearrangement joins TRBV19 to TRBJ2-3, with D possibly matching TRBD1 (6 bases). Between the trimmed V and J ends, which lost 10 bases and 4 bases, there was a span of 12 bases. The CDR3 runs to 12 residues. The germline CDR1 and CDR2 sequences are LNHDA and SQIVND (reference sequence). DNA of the CDR3: TGTGCCACCAGACAGGAGCCAGATACGCAGTATTTT. This translates into CATRQEPDTQYF.

The gene calls are TRBV27 and TRBJ2-7; 7 bases agree with TRBD2. The CDR3 spans 13 residues. Germline V CDR1 and CDR2: MNHEY, SMNVEV (reference sequence). Losses at the gene ends were 3 bases for V and 3 bases for J; bases not matched to a gene: 2. The CDR3: CASSFGTNYEQYF. The CDR3 bases are TGTGCCAGCAGTTTCGGGACTAACTACGAGCAGTACTTC.

The chain has TRBV4-1 and TRBJ1-4; the D is unclear. The V gene lost 0 bases and the J gene lost 3 bases, with 11 bases spanning the gap. The CDR3 covers 16 residues. The V gene's germline CDR1 is MGHRA and CDR2 YSYEKL. CDR3 protein: CASSQETGRSNEKLFF. The CDR3 DNA follows: TGCGCCAGCAGCCAAGAAACTGGCAGGTCTAATGAAAAACTGTTTTTT.

The chain employs TRBV6-5 and TRBJ1-6; TRBD1 might be the D (6 bases). Trimming cost V 8 bases and J 5 bases, with 16 bases left between them. The CDR3 consists of 15 residues. Germline V lookup: CDR1 MNHEY, CDR2 SVGAGI. CDR3 region: CASVSAGANNSPLHF. The DNA for the CDR3 is TGTGCCAGCGTGTCCGCAGGGGCAAATAATTCACCCCTCCACTTT.

The V gene is TRBV19, the J gene TRBJ2-5; D is ambiguous. The CDR3 spans 12 residues. Trimming cost V 3 bases and J 5 bases, with 7 bases left between them. In germline, CDR1 is LNHDA, CDR2 SQIVND (reference sequence). The CDR3 DNA follows: TGTGCCAGTAGTATGGTGAGGGAGACCCAGTACTTC. As protein: CASSMVRETQYF.

In its sample, this clone was seen a few times. V and J are TRBV11-2 and TRBJ1-2; D is unclear. Germline V CDR1 and CDR2: SGHAT, FQNNGV. This CDR3 is 14 amino acids long. V was cut by 0 bases and J by 3 bases, with 8 bases left in between. CDR3 protein: CASSLEWGDYGYTF. CDR3 sequence (DNA): TGTGCCAGCAGCTTAGAATGGGGAGACTATGGCTACACCTTC.

V gene TRBV6-5 combines with J gene TRBJ1-6; 8 bases agree with TRBD1. This CDR3 is 14 amino acids long. With V trimmed by 5 bases and J by 10 bases, 7 bases remained unmatched. The germline V gene has CDR1 MNHEY and CDR2 SVGAGI. The DNA for the CDR3 is TGTGCCAGCAGTCAGGGGGCTAGTGGGTCACCCCTCCACTTT. It codes for CASSQGASGSPLHF.

This clone was recorded a few times. This chain connects TRBV19 to TRBJ2-7; D perhaps matches TRBD1 (6 bases). The CDR3 has 14 amino acids. The germline V gene encodes CDR1 LNHDA and CDR2 SQIVND (reference sequence). V was trimmed by 6 bases and J by 6 bases, leaving 18 bases between them. The CDR3 loop is CASSLRGQIGEQYF. CDR3 in DNA: TGTGCCAGTAGCTTAAGGGGACAAATTGGCGAGCAGTACTTC. The full variable domain, in which reference TRBV19 and TRBJ2-7 provide the parts outside the CDR3, is DGGITQSPKYLFRKEGQNVTLSCEQNLNHDAMYWYRQDPGQGLRLIYYSQIVNDFQKGDIAEGYSVSREKKESFPLTVTSAQKNPTAFYLCASSLRGQIGEQYFGPGTRLTVT.

The CDR3 here is CASSATYEQYF. Here the CDR3 DNA reads TGTGCCAGCAGCGCGACCTACGAGCAGTACTTC. The chain has TRBV7-9 and TRBJ2-7, with unresolved D. This CDR3 comprises 11 residues. The ends were cut back, 5 bases at V and 2 bases at J, with 4 bases in the middle. Looked up from germline, CDR1 is SEHNR and CDR2 is FQNEAQ (reference sequence).

This clone was detected only a few times. V is TRBV11-2 and J is TRBJ2-1; 9 nucleotides match TRBD1. Losses at the gene ends were 5 bases for V and 2 bases for J; bases not matched to a gene: 7. The CDR3 sequence is 16 residues long. Germline-derived CDR1 and CDR2 are SGHAT and FQNNGV. Here the CDR3 DNA reads TGTGCCAGCAGCCGAATGGGACAGGGACCCTACAATGAGCAGTTCTTC. Protein sequence: CASSRMGQGPYNEQFF.

The rearrangement links TRBV9 to TRBJ2-1, with D possibly TRBD1 on 5 matching bases. The V gene lost 2 bases and the J gene lost 9 bases, with 12 bases spanning the gap. There are 13 residues in the CDR3. CDR1 and CDR2 from the germline V gene are SGDLS and YYNGEE. CDR3 nucleotide sequence: TGTGCCAGCAGCGTCCTAGGCCAGGGTGAGCAGTTCTTC. Its translation is CASSVLGQGEQFF.

This chain joins TRBV4-1 and TRBJ2-1; TRBD1 aligns across 8 bases. V was pared by 8 bases and J by 4 bases, with 10 bases of the junction left unmatched. From germline, CDR1 is MGHRA and CDR2 YSYEKL. This CDR3 has 15 residues. CDR3 loop: CASQKQGDQYNEQFF. CDR3 coding DNA: TGCGCCAGCCAGAAACAGGGGGACCAATACAATGAGCAGTTCTTC.